The present entry profiles one T cell receptor (beta chain) with its context. Its antigen is still unknown. One base away there is no much larger clone; base qualities are not given. Stable vitiligo was defined as no change in lesions over the previous 6 months. To count as stable, patients also needed to show no confetti depigmentation, which is a clinical sign of active vitiligo. Any patient who had received treatment in the previous three months was excluded. Ficoll density gradient centrifugation was used to isolate PBMCs from heparinized blood, after which the PBMCs were flash-frozen. The immunoSEQ hsTCRB kit was used to amplify TCR beta chains from genomic DNA. Sequencing of TCR beta libraries was performed on an Illumina MiSeq instrument by the immunoSEQ service. The source study handled its data this way. Analysis of the repertoire data was performed with the immunoSEQ Analyzer. What TCRdb holds here is the immuneACCESS table cut down to in-frame rearrangements. Part of the clones is not present; checked against another copy, under half of the missing clones reflect an unresolved V gene, and the others are unexplained. For V, J and clone size, that table is used; D and trimming come from the DNA. The sample profile shows tens of thousands of clones; 80% to 95% of them were found once. In total, the top ten clones hold about 4.9% of the sample.

The CDR3 runs 13 amino acids, cysteine and phenylalanine included. The DNA shown is the 39-base CDR3, in frame from base 1. Between the V and J ends, shortened by 1 base and 7 bases respectively, the junction contains 10 bases. CDR1 and CDR2 are read off the germline V gene as SGHDN and FVKESK. The data originate from a study of resident and recirculating memory T cells in vitiligo (dated 2018 in TCRdb). At the level of the whole study: For TCR beta sequencing, each of a few stable vitiligo patients provided PBMCs and epidermis from shave biopsies taken at two lesional sites and two nonlesional sites. The human TCR beta sequencing was designed to test whether specific clones found in lesional vitiligo skin differed from the clones found in nonlesional skin and in blood. Without cell sorting, samples were homogenized immediately before genomic DNA was extracted using the Qiagen DNeasy Blood & Tissue Kit. The research as a whole found: Working out how much the T cell clones identified in the vitiligo lesions and the human Trm versus Tcm pools each contribute will require future mechanistic studies. No unique dominant TCR clone was detected, and variation in clonality was observed among vitiligo lesions. Even within a single patient, overlap and correlation analysis found no significant repertoire overlap between any biopsies apart from each lesion compared with itself. Because TCR sequences were not shared across biopsy sites or across patients, the findings suggest that different lesions are infiltrated by different T cell clones, a pattern described as private specificity.

What was sequenced was blood. The source is a male donor with vitiligo. The V and J genes are TRBV14 and TRBJ1-2; D gene: possibly TRBD1, on 6 matching bases. CDR3 loop: CASSQARGGGYTF. In nucleotide form, the sequence is TGTGCCAGCAGCCAAGCTCGAGGGGGTGGCTACACCTTC. The reference TRBV14 and TRBJ1-2 proteins fill in what lies around the CDR3, so the full variable domain reads EAGVTQFPSHSVIEKGQTVTLRCDPISGHDNLYWYRRVMGKEIKFLLHFVKESKQDESGMPNNRFLAERTGGTYSTLKVQPAELEDSGVYFCASSQARGGGYTFGSGTRLTVV.